This T cell receptor beta chain was captured in a study of blood T cell repertoires in COVID-19. In the study's own analysis: Amplification of reference gene primers was used by the study to estimate nucleated cell counts. This table comes from immunoSEQ multiplex PCR, and its TCRdb copy is limited to in-frame clones, with some not included. V, J and clone size were drawn from that table, and D and trimming were deduced from the DNA. Among about 260,000 clones, approximately 89% were seen once, and the ten largest hold about 2.1%. Per the germline V gene, CDR1 is LNHDA and CDR2 is SQIVND (reference sequence). J lost 10 bases, V lost 3 bases, and 9 bases had no gene match. This CDR3 spans 14 amino acids.

The chain is built from TRBV19 and TRBJ2-1; 7 bases line up with TRBD2. The material sequenced was peripheral blood. This clonotype was obtained from a woman aged 45 to 65 with acute or convalescent COVID-19. This chain's CDR3 is CASSIILASGEQFF. The DNA of the CDR3 is TGTGCCAGTAGTATCATACTAGCGTCAGGAGAGCAGTTCTTC.